The next 2 T cell receptor beta chains were all read from a single sample in a study of cytotoxic CD8 clonotypes in ibrutinib-treated CLL. Libraries were prepared by immunoSEQ multiplex PCR; TCRdb keeps only in-frame clonotypes and omits some of them. The profile covers fewer than 400,000 clones, with 67% appearing a single time and just under 6.5% taken by the ten largest. The sequencing used PBMCs, collected after 36 months of ibrutinib treatment. These receptors originate from a human donor with chronic lymphocytic leukemia.

The chain links TRBV9 to TRBJ1-2, with D possibly matching TRBD1 (5 bases). The germline V gene encodes CDR1 SGDLS and CDR2 YYNGEE. V lost 0 bases and J lost 6, with 15 bases in between. The CDR3 has 15 residues. CDR3 protein: CASSVGIHGGDGYTF. The CDR3 DNA is TGTGCCAGCAGCGTAGGAATACATGGGGGTGATGGCTACACCTTC. Variable domain in full (rest from reference TRBV9 and TRBJ1-2): DSGVTQTPKHLITATGQRVTLRCSPRSGDLSVYWYQQSLDQGLQFLIQYYNGEERAKGNILERFSAQQFPDLHSELNLSSLELGDSALYFCASSVGIHGGDGYTFGSGTRLTVV.

The V and J genes are TRBV7-9 and TRBJ1-1; TRBD1 matches 7 bases. Per the germline V gene, CDR1 is SEHNR and CDR2 is FQNEAQ (reference sequence). Unmatched junction bases numbered 4, after V lost 5 bases and J lost 1 base. This CDR3 has 14 amino acids. CDR3 in amino acids: CASSPHRGNTEAFF. The CDR3 DNA is TGTGCCAGCAGCCCACACAGGGGGAACACTGAAGCTTTCTTT.